This T cell receptor beta chain was identified during a study of vaccination effects on CD4 cells after COVID-19. Regarding this clone: As yet, its antigen is unknown.

V was cut by 5 bases and J by 2 bases, with 15 bases left in between. Germline assignment: CDR1 LNHDA and CDR2 SQIVND (reference sequence). The CDR3 is 15 amino acids. Assay used: immunoSEQ multiplex PCR; TCRdb lists only in-frame clones, some missing. The sample holds tens of thousands of clones, less than 80% seen once. Prior to sequencing, the ViraFEST assay stimulated PBMC with viral peptide pools, which expanded the antigen-specific CD4+ T cells. Investigators separated out CD4+ T cells once less than 11 days of culture had passed. Either the mRNA-1273 or the BNT162b2 vaccine was given to participants as two doses.

This clonotype was obtained from a human donor who received a COVID-19 vaccine. The sequenced sample was CD4+ T cells from PBMCs cultured with HCoV-229E spike peptides, obtained after COVID-19 vaccination. This chain joins TRBV19 and TRBJ1-2; a possible D gene is TRBD1 (6 bases). The CDR3 sequence: CASSLRWGGNYGYTF. The CDR3 DNA reads as TGTGCCAGTAGTCTCCGTTGGGGGGGCAACTATGGCTACACCTTC.